This T cell receptor beta chain was sequenced for a study of human T cells and chemical hapten exposure. On the study more broadly: Patch tests put 0.01% DPC on the upper back, read at 6 days.

This clonotype was recorded many times. The time point: patch test 2, 6 weeks after DPC sensitization. Treatment: therapeutic diphenylcyclopropenone sensitization with weekly scalp DPC. Prior to application of each patch test, blood was drawn. Alopecia patients between 18 and 70 years old and suitable for DPC were used as donors. A single record per CDR3 protein comes from TCRdb applying MiXCR to the RACE reads. Of a few hundred thousand distinct CDR3 sequences in the sample, about 6.9% were seen once. The source material was whole blood, sampled in connection with sensitization to the hapten diphenylcyclopropenone (DPC). This TCR derives from a woman younger than 30 with alopecia areata. Some clones in this sample may be carry-over from other donors' samples.

In DNA, the CDR3 is TGTGCCAGCAGTTTATCGGCAGGAGCGGGGTACACAGATACGCAGTATTTT. This translates into CASSLSAGAGYTDTQYF. V usage is TRBV12-3 or TRBV12-4 and J usage is TRBJ2-3; TRBD2 agrees at 7 bases. CDR3 size: 17 residues. V trimming: 2 bases; J trimming: 2 bases; junction bases outside the gene matches: 10.